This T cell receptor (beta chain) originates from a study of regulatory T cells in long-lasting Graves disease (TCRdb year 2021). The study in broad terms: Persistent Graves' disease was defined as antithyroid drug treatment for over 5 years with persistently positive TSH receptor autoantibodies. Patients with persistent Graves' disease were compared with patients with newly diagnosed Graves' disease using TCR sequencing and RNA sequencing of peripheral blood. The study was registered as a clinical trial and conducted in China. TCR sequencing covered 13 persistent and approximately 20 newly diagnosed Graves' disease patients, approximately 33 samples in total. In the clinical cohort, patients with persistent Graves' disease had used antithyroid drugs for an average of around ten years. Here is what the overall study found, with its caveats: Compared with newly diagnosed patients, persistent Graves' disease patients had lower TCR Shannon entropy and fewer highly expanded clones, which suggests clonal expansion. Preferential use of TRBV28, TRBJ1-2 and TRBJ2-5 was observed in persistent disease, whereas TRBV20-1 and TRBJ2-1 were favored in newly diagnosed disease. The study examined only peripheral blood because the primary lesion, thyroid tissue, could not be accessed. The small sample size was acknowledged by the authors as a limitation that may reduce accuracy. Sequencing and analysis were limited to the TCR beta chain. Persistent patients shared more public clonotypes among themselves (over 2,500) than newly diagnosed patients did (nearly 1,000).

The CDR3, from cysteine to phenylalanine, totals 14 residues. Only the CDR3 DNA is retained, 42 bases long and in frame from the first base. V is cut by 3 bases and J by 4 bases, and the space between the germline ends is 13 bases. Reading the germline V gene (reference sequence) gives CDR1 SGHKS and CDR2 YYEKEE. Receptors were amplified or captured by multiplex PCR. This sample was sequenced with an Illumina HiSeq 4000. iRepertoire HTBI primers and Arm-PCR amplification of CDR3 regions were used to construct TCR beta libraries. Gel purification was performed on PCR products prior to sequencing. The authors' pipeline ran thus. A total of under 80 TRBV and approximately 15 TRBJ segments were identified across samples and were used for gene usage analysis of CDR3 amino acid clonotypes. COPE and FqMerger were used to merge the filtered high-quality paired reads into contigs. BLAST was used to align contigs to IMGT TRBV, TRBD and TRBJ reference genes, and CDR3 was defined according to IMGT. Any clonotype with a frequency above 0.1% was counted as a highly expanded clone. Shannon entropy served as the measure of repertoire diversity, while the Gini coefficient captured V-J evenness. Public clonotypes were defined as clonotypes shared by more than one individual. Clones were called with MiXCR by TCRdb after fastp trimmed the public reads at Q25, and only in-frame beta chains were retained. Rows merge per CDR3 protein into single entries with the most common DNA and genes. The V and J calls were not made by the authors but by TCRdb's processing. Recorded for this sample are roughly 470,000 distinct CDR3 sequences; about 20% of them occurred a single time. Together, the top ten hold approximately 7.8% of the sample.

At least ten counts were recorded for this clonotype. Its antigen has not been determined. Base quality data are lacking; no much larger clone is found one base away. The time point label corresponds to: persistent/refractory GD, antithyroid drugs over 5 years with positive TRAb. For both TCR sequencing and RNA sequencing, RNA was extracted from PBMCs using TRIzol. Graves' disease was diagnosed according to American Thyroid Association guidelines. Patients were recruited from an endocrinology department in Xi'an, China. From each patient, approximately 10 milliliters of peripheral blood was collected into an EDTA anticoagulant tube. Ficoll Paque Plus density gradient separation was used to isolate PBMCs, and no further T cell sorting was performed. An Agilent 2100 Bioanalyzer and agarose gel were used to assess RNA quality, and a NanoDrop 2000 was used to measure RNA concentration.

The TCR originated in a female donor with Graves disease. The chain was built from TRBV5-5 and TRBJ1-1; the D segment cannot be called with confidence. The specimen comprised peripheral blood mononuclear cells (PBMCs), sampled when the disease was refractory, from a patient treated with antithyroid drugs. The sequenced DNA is TGTGCCAGCAGCTCGAGGGAGGGCGTCACTGAAGCTTTCTTT. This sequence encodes CASSSREGVTEAFF. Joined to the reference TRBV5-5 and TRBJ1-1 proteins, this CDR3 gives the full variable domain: DAGVTQSPTHLIKTRGQQVTLRCSPISGHKSVSWYQQVLGQGPQFIFQYYEKEERGRGNFPDRFSARQFPNYSSELNVNALLLGDSALYLCASSSREGVTEAFFGQGTRLTVV.